This entry features one T cell receptor beta chain sequence. The antigen is unknown. Germline values: CDR1 GTSNPN, CDR2 SVGIG (reference sequence). The junction had 10 bases not matched to a gene; V was cut back by 2 bases and J by 1 base. CDR3 length: 16 residues. TCRdb's table, derived via immunoSEQ multiplex PCR, lists solely in-frame clones and lacks some. In the table there are about 200,000 clones, roughly 65% of which are singletons. These data belong to a study of cytotoxic CD8 clonotypes in ibrutinib-treated CLL. Study observations and caveats: Contraction or stability on treatment characterized the public clonotypes, which were uncommon. Clonality at baseline surpassed age-matched healthy donors and tracked circulating CD8+ T-cell counts.

The TCR sequence derives from a human donor with chronic lymphocytic leukemia. The chain uses TRBV30 and TRBJ1-1; 7 nucleotides align to TRBD1. This specimen was PBMCs, taken after 12 months of ibrutinib treatment. The CDR3 here is CAWSRKEDRRNTEAFF. The CDR3 DNA reads as TGTGCCTGGAGTCGGAAGGAGGACAGGAGGAACACTGAAGCTTTCTTT.